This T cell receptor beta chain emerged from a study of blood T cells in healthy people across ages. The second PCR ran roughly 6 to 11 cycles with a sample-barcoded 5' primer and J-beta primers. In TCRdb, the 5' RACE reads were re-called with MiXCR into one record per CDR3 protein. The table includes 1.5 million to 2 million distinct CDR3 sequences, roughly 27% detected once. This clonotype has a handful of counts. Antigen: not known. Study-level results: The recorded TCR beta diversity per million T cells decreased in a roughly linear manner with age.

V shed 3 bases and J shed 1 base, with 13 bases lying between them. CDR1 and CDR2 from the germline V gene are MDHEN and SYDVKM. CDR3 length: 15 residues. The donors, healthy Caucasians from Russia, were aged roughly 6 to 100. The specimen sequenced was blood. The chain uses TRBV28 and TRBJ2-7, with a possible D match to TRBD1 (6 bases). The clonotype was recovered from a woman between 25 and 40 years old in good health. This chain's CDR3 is CASSFMWQGSYEQYF. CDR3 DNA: TGTGCCAGCAGTTTCATGTGGCAGGGGTCCTACGAGCAGTACTTC.